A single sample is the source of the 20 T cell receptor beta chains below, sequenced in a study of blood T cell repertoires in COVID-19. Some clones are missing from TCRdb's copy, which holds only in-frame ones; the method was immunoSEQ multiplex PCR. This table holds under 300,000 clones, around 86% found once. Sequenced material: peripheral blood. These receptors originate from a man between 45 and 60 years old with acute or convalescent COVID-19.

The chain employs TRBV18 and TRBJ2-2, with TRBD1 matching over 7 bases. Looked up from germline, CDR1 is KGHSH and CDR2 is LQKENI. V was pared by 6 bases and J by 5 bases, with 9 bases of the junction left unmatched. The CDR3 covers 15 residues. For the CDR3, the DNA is TGTGCCAGCTCTGTCAGACAGGGAGTAACCGGGGAGCTGTTTTTT. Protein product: CASSVRQGVTGELFF.

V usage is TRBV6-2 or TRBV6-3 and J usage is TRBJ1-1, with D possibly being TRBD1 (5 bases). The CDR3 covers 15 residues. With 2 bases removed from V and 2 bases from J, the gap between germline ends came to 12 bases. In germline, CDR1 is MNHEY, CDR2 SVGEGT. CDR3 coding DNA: TGTGCCAGCAGTTACACGGGACTCATCAACACTGAAGCTTTCTTT. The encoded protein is CASSYTGLINTEAFF.

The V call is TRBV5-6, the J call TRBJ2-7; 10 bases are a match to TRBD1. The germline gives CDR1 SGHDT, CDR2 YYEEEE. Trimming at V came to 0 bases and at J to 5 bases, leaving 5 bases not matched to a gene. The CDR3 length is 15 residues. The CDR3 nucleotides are TGTGCCAGCAGCTTGGGACAGGGGGCCTTCAACGAGCAGTACTTC. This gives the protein CASSLGQGAFNEQYF. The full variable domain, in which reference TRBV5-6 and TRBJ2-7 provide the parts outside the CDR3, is DAGVTQSPTHLIKTRGQQVTLRCSPKSGHDTVSWYQQALGQGPQFIFQYYEEEERQRGNFPDRFSGHQFPNYSSELNVNALLLGDSALYLCASSLGQGAFNEQYFGPGTRLTVT.

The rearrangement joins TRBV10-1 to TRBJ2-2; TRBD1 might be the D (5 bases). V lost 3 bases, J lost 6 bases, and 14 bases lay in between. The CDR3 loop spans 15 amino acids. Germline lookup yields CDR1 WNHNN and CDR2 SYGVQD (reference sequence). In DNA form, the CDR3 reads TGCGCCAGCAGTGACTCCCCCAGGGCGGCCGGGGAGCTGTTTTTT. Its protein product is CASSDSPRAAGELFF.

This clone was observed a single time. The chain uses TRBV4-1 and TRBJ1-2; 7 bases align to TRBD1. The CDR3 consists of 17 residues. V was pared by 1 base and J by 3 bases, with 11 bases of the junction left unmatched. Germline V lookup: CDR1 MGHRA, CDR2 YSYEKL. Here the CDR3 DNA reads TGCGCCAGCAGCCAAGGGGAAAAAGGGACAGCCCACTATGGCTACACCTTC. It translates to CASSQGEKGTAHYGYTF.

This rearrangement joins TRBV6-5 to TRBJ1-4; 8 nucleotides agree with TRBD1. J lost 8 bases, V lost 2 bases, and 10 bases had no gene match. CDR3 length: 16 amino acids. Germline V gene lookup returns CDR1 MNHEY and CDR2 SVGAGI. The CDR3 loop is CASSYTQGAGGEKLFF. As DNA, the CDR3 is TGTGCCAGCAGTTACACCCAGGGGGCAGGTGGGGAAAAACTGTTTTTT.

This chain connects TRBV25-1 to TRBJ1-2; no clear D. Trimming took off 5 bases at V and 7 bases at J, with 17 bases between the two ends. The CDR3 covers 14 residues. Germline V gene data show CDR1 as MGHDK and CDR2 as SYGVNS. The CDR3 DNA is TGTGCCAGCAGTATCCAGGCCTCTTTGAGTGGCTACACCTTC. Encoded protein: CASSIQASLSGYTF.

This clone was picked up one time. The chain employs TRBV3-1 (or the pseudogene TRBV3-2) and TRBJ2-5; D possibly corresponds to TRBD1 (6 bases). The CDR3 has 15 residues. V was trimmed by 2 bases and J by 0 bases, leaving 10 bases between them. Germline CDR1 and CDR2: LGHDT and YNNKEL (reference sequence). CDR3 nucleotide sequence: TGTGCCAGCAGCCAAAGCTGGACAGACCAAGAGACCCAGTACTTC. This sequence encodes CASSQSWTDQETQYF.

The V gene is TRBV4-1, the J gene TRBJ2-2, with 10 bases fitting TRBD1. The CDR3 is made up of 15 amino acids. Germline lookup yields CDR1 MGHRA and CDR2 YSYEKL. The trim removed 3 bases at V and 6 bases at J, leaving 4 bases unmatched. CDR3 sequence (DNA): TGCGCCAGCAGCCAGGAGGGACAGGGGTCCGGGGAGCTGTTTTTT. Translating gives CASSQEGQGSGELFF.

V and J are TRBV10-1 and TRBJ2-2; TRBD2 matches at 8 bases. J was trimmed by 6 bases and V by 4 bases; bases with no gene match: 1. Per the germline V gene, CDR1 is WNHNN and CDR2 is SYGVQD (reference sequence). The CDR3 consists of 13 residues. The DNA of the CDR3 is TGCGCCAGCAGTGCGGGGGGGCCCGGGGAGCTGTTTTTT. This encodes CASSAGGPGELFF.

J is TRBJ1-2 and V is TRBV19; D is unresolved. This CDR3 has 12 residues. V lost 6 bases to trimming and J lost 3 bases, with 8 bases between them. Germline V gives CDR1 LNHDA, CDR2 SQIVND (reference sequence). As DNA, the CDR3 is TGTGCCAGTAGGGAGGCGGACTATGGCTACACCTTC. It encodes CASREADYGYTF.

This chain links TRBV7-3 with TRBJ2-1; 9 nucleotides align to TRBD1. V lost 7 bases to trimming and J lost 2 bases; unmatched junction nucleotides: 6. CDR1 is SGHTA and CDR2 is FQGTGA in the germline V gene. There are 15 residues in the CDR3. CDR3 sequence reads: CASTPGTGPYNEQFF. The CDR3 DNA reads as TGTGCCAGCACTCCCGGGACAGGGCCCTACAATGAGCAGTTCTTC.

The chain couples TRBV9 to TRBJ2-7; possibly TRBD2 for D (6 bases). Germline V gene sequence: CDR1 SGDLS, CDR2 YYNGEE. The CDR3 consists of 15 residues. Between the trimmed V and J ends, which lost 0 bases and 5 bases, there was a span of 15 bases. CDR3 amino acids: CASSVDGGTWDEQYF. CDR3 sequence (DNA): TGTGCCAGCAGCGTAGACGGGGGAACGTGGGACGAGCAGTACTTC.

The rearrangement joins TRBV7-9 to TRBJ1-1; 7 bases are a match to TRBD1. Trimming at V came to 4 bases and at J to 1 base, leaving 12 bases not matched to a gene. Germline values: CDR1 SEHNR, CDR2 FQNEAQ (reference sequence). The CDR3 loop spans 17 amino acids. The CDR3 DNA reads TGTGCCAGCAGCTCCGACAGGGCGGCTGCGGGGAACACTGAAGCTTTCTTT. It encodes CASSSDRAAAGNTEAFF.

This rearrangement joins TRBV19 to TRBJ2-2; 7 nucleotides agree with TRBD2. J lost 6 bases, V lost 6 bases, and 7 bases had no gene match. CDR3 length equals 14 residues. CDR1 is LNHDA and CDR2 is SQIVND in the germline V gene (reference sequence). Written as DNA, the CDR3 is TGTGCCAGTAGCCAAGGACTAGTTGCCGGGGAGCTGTTTTTT. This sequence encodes CASSQGLVAGELFF.

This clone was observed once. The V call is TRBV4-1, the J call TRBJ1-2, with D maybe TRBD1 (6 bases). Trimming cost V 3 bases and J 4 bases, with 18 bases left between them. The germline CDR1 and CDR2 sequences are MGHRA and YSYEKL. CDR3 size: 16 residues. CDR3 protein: CASSQTNREMGYGYTF. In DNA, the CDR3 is TGCGCCAGCAGCCAGACAAACAGGGAGATGGGCTATGGCTACACCTTC.

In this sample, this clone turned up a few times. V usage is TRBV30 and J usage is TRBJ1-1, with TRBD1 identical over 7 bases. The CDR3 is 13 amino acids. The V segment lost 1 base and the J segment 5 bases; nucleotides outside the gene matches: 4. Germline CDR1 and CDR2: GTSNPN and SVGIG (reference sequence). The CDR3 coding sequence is TGTGCCTGGAGTGGGGCAGGGGGAACTGAAGCTTTCTTT. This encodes CAWSGAGGTEAFF.

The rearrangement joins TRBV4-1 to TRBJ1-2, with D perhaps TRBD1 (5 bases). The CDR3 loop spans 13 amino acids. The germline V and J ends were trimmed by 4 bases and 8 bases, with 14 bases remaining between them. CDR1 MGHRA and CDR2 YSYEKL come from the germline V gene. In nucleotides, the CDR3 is TGCGCCAGCAGCCGACTCGAGACAGAGGGCTACACCTTC. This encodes CASSRLETEGYTF.

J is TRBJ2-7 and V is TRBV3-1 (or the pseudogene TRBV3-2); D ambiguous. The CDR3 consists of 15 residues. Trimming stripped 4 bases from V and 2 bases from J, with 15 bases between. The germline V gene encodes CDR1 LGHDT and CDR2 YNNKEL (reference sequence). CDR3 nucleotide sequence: TGTGCCAGCAGCCCAGGCGCCCCCGGCCCCTACGAGCAGTACTTC. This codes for CASSPGAPGPYEQYF.

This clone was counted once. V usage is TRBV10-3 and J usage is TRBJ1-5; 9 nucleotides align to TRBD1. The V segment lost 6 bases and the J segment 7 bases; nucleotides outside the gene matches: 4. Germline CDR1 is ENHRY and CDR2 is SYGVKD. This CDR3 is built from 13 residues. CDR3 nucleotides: TGTGCCATCAGGAGACAGGGGGACCAGCCCCAGCATTTT. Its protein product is CAIRRQGDQPQHF.